Below are 8 T cell receptor beta chains sequenced from a single sample in a study of blood T cell repertoires in COVID-19. TCRdb keeps only in-frame clones here, not all; method: immunoSEQ multiplex PCR. The data show some 50,000 clones, 80% to 90% seen once. Sequencing input: peripheral blood. These TCRs come from an elderly man with acute or convalescent COVID-19.

The gene calls are TRBV5-6 and TRBJ2-7, with a possible D match to TRBD2 (6 bases). V was clipped by 1 base and J by 7 bases, with 6 bases between them. This CDR3 region has 11 residues. From germline, CDR1 is SGHDT and CDR2 YYEEEE. CDR3 in amino acids: CASSLRGEQYF. The CDR3 nucleotides read TGTGCCAGCAGCTTGCGGGGGGAGCAGTACTTC.

The V call is TRBV11-2, the J call TRBJ1-1, with D unclear. V was shortened by 0 bases and J by 6 bases, with 8 bases between the two germline ends. The V gene's germline CDR1 is SGHAT and CDR2 FQNNGV. The CDR3 is 13 residues long. CDR3 protein: CASSLDRRAEAFF. CDR3 coding DNA: TGTGCCAGCAGCTTAGACCGACGGGCTGAAGCTTTCTTT. The variable domain in full, with the rest retrieved from reference TRBV11-2 and TRBJ1-1, is EAGVAQSPRYKIIEKRQSVAFWCNPISGHATLYWYQQILGQGPKLLIQFQNNGVVDDSQLPKDRFSAERLKGVDSTLKIQPAKLEDSAVYLCASSLDRRAEAFFGQGTRLTVV.

The chain couples TRBV11-2 to TRBJ2-3; 10 nucleotides agree with TRBD2. V shed 5 bases and J 5 bases; nucleotides not matched to a gene: 7. CDR1 SGHAT and CDR2 FQNNGV come from the germline V gene. CDR3 length: 15 amino acids. CDR3 amino acids: CASSKRGGREDTQYF. As DNA, the CDR3 is TGTGCCAGCAGCAAGCGGGGGGGCCGGGAAGATACGCAGTATTTT.

This clone occurred a few times. The rearrangement links TRBV5-1 to TRBJ1-5, with D unresolved. This CDR3 comprises 13 residues. Germline CDR1 is SGHRS and CDR2 is YFSETQ. Deletions cut 4 bases from V and 4 bases from J, with 9 bases between. CDR3 protein: CASSEEGNQPQHF. The CDR3, as DNA: TGCGCCAGCAGCGAGGAGGGTAATCAGCCCCAGCATTTT.

The gene calls are TRBV10-3 and TRBJ1-1; TRBD1 agrees at 8 bases. Germline V gene data show CDR1 as ENHRY and CDR2 as SYGVKD. The ends lost 2 bases at V and 1 base at J; junction bases unmatched: 0. The CDR3 sequence is 14 residues long. CDR3 loop: CAISEQGANTEAFF. In nucleotides, the CDR3 is TGTGCCATCAGTGAGCAGGGGGCGAACACTGAAGCTTTCTTT.

This clone is medium-sized by share. V gene TRBV9 combines with J gene TRBJ2-7, with 7 bases fitting TRBD2. The trim removed 4 bases at V and 5 bases at J, leaving 12 bases unmatched. The CDR3 consists of 15 residues. Germline CDR1 is SGDLS and CDR2 is YYNGEE. CDR3 sequence: CASSLGTTLGDEQYF. The CDR3 DNA reads TGTGCCAGCAGCCTAGGGACTACCCTCGGAGACGAGCAGTACTTC.

V is TRBV15 and J is TRBJ2-7; weak D call: TRBD2 (5 bases). The V end lost 1 base, the J end lost 5 bases, and 9 bases lay between the germline ends. The CDR3 runs to 13 residues. Looked up from germline, CDR1 is LNHNV and CDR2 is YYDKDF (reference sequence). The CDR3 loop is CATSRGTGNEQYF. In nucleotides, the CDR3 is TGTGCCACCAGCAGAGGAACCGGGAACGAGCAGTACTTC.

The chain couples TRBV19 to TRBJ1-1, with TRBD1 as a possible D gene (6 bases). The CDR3 covers 12 residues. Germline V gene data show CDR1 as LNHDA and CDR2 as SQIVND (reference sequence). V dropped 7 bases and J dropped 4 bases, with 10 bases sitting between them. The CDR3 DNA follows: TGTGCCAGTATCCAGGACAGCACTGAAGCTTTCTTT. The encoded protein is CASIQDSTEAFF.